This TCR beta chain was recorded in a study of metastatic and nonmetastatic thyroid tumors. About the study: For malignant and benign thyroid patients, tumor or nodule tissue and blood were the sources whose repertoires were compared. General observations from the study: Within blood and tumor, benign nodules reportedly had significantly lower TCR beta diversity than malignant thyroid tumors did.

TCRdb re-processed the PCR reads through MiXCR. The data hold more than 35,000 clones, with 13% observed a single time. V lost 8 bases to trimming and J lost 1 base; unmatched junction nucleotides: 15. This CDR3 is built from 18 residues. Germline CDR1 SQVTM, CDR2 ANQGSEA. This clone was detected many times. Antigen specificity is unknown. Every patient was untreated before thyroid surgery. The sequenced sample was blood. The clonotype originates from a female donor with papillary thyroid cancer or a benign thyroid nodule (not recorded which). Some clones in this sample may be carry-over from other donors' samples. The V and J genes are TRBV29-1 and TRBJ2-1, with 12 bases that match TRBD2. The CDR3: CSKGQRTSGIGSYNEQFF. CDR3 DNA sequence: TGCAGCAAGGGTCAGAGGACTAGCGGGATAGGATCCTACAATGAGCAGTTCTTC.